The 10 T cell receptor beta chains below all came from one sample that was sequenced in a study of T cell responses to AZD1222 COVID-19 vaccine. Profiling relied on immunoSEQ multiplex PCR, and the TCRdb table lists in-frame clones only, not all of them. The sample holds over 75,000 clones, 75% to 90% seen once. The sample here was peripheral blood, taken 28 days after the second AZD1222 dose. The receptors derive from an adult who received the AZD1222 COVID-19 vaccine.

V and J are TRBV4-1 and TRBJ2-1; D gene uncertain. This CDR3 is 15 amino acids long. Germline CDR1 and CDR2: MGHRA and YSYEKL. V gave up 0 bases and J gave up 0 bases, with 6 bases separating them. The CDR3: CASSQEGGSYNEQFF. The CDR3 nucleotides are TGCGCCAGCAGCCAAGAGGGCGGCTCCTACAATGAGCAGTTCTTC.

This chain's CDR3 is CASSPWTGYEQYF. CDR3 in DNA: TGCGCCAGCAGCCCATGGACAGGGTACGAGCAGTACTTC. The genes are TRBV4-3 and TRBJ2-7; 8 bases align to TRBD1. The germline gives CDR1 LGHNA, CDR2 YSLEER. V dropped 4 bases and J dropped 4; count of bases not matched to a gene: 3. There are 13 residues in the CDR3.

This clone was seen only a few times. DNA for the CDR3: TGTGCCAGCAGTCCTTTGGGGCATAGGGGTTCACCCCTCCACTTT. It is translated as CASSPLGHRGSPLHF. The genes are TRBV2 and TRBJ1-6; D might be TRBD1 (5 bases). V was shortened by 5 bases and J by 9 bases, with 17 bases between the two germline ends. Germline lookup yields CDR1 SNHLY and CDR2 FYNNEI. This CDR3 has 15 amino acids. The whole variable domain, filled in from reference TRBV2 and TRBJ1-6, reads EPEVTQTPSHQVTQMGQEVILRCVPISNHLYFYWYRQILGQKVEFLVSFYNNEISEKSEIFDDQFSVERPDGSNFTLKIRSTKLEDSAMYFCASSPLGHRGSPLHFGNGTRLTVT.

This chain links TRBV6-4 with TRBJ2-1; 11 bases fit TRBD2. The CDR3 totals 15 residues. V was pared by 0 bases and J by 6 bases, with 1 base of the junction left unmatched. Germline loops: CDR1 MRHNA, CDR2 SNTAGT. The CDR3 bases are TGTGCCAGCAGTGACTCTAGCGGGGGGGCCAATGAGCAGTTCTTC. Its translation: CASSDSSGGANEQFF.

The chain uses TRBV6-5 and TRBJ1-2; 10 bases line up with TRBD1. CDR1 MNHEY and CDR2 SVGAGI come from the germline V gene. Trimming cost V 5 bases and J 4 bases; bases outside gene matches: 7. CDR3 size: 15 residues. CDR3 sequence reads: CASSLSTGGAYGYTF. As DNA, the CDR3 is TGTGCCAGCAGTCTATCGACAGGGGGCGCCTATGGCTACACCTTC.

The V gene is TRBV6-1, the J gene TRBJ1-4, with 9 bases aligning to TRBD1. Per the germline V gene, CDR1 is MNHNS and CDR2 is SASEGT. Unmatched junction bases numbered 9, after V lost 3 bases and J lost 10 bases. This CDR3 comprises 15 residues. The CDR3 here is CASSDGDREDGKLFF. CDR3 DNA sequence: TGTGCCAGCAGTGACGGGGACAGGGAAGATGGAAAACTGTTTTTT.

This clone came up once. CDR3 sequence: CASSQMGQSRANYGYTF. The CDR3, as DNA: TGTGCCAGCAGCCAGATGGGACAGAGCCGCGCTAACTATGGCTACACCTTC. This chain connects TRBV14 to TRBJ1-2; 7 bases agree with TRBD1. There are 17 residues in the CDR3. CDR1 is SGHDN and CDR2 is FVKESK in the germline V gene. With 3 bases clipped from V and 0 bases from J, the junction kept 10 bases outside the gene matches.

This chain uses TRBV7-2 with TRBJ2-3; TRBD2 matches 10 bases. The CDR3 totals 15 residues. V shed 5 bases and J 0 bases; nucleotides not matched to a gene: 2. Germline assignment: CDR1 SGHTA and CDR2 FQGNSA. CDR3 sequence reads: CASSNSGGSTDTQYF. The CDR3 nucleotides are TGTGCCAGCAGCAATAGCGGGGGGAGCACAGATACGCAGTATTTT.

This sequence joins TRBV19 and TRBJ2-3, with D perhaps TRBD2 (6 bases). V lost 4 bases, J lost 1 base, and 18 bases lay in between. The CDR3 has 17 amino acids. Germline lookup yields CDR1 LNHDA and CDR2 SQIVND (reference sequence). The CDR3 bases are TGTGCCAGTAGTACGACAAGTAGCGGTATCCGCACAGATACGCAGTATTTT. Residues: CASSTTSSGIRTDTQYF. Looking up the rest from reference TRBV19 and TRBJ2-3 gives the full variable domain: DGGITQSPKYLFRKEGQNVTLSCEQNLNHDAMYWYRQDPGQGLRLIYYSQIVNDFQKGDIAEGYSVSREKKESFPLTVTSAQKNPTAFYLCASSTTSSGIRTDTQYFGPGTRLTVL.

The CDR3 region is CASRLGTGELFF. CDR3 DNA: TGTGCCAGCAGGCTTGGAACCGGGGAGCTGTTTTTT. The V and J genes are TRBV6-5 and TRBJ2-2; D uncertain. Germline V CDR1 and CDR2: MNHEY, SVGAGI. The CDR3 is 12 amino acids. V shed 6 bases and J shed 5 bases, with 7 bases lying between them.